Here is one T cell receptor beta chain with its context. What it recognizes is unknown. V gave up 0 bases and J gave up 5 bases, with 25 bases separating them. The CDR3 spans 19 residues. The V gene's germline CDR1 is MGHRA and CDR2 YSYEKL. This specimen belongs to a study of cytomegalovirus exposure and HLA in healthy donors. Amplification used 60 Vbeta primers and 13 Jbeta primers. Original processing methods: Unique TCR beta chains totaled some 80 million in a later count, with around 10 million of them shared. Sequencing was performed with immunoSEQ multiplex PCR; in TCRdb, only in-frame clones are kept and a portion is missing. V and J calls plus clone size are reproduced from that table; the DNA served to infer D and trimming. The table lists fewer than 250,000 clones, about 85% of them singletons. Study-wide results and limits: Researchers reportedly found TCR beta sequences accurately predicted most subjects' HLA-A and HLA-B alleles.

The V call is TRBV4-1, the J call TRBJ1-2, with a tentative D call TRBD1 (5 bases). The specimen was PBMCs. This clonotype originated in a woman aged 50 to 60 in good health and CMV-seropositive. This CDR3 reads CASSQDSGGGLRNLYGYTF. The CDR3 coding sequence is TGCGCCAGCAGCCAAGATTCGGGGGGGGGATTACGAAATTTATATGGCTACACCTTC.